The 27 T cell receptor beta chains in this list originate from one sample, sequenced in a study of beta chain features in type 1 diabetes (dated by TCRdb to the late 2010s). Libraries were made using the immunoSEQ multiplex PCR assay. All of the isolated RNA was reverse transcribed with the High Capacity cDNA Reverse Transcription Kit, so expressed TCRB transcripts were sequenced. TCRdb mirrors the immuneACCESS table, restricted to in-frame sequences. Some clones are absent from its copies; in checked studies, under half trace to an unresolved V gene, and the reason for the others is unknown. In this sample the table shows 500,000 to 850,000 clones, about an eighth of which occur a single time. Approximately 0.043% of the sample goes to the ten largest clones. Here is what the overall study found, with its caveats: In all four CD4+ subsets, TCRB CDR3 length was moderately but significantly shorter in type 1 diabetes patients.

The antigens of these receptors remain unknown. What was sequenced was naive CD4+ T cells from blood. In the paper's terms, the cell subset or site label means: true naive CD4+ T cells. Receptors were obtained from a man younger than 35 with type 1 diabetes.

The chain uses TRBV19 and TRBJ1-1; D gene ambiguous. Trimming pared 6 bases from V and 0 bases from J, leaving 8 bases between. Germline V CDR1 and CDR2: LNHDA, SQIVND (reference sequence). This CDR3 contains 13 residues. The CDR3 nucleotides are TGTGCCAGTAGCACCATTGTGAACACTGAAGCTTTCTTT. It is translated as CASSTIVNTEAFF. The full variable domain, in which reference TRBV19 and TRBJ1-1 provide the parts outside the CDR3, is DGGITQSPKYLFRKEGQNVTLSCEQNLNHDAMYWYRQDPGQGLRLIYYSQIVNDFQKGDIAEGYSVSREKKESFPLTVTSAQKNPTAFYLCASSTIVNTEAFFGQGTRLTVV.

This clone was found a few times. The rearrangement joins TRBV6-1 to TRBJ2-5, with D maybe TRBD1 (6 bases). The length of the CDR3 is 13 residues. Germline V CDR1 and CDR2: MNHNS, SASEGT. V lost 4 bases and J lost 1, with 7 bases in between. The CDR3 DNA reads as TGTGCCAGCAGTGTGACAGGCCAAGAGACCCAGTACTTC. Its protein product is CASSVTGQETQYF.

This clone came up a few times. The chain carries TRBV6-6 and TRBJ1-2, with D unclear. The germline CDR1 and CDR2 sequences are MNHNY and SVGAGI (reference sequence). CDR3 length: 13 residues. V was shortened by 1 base and J by 6 bases, with 9 bases between the two germline ends. CDR3 protein: CASSYFGANGYTF. The CDR3 DNA sequence: TGTGCCAGCAGTTACTTCGGAGCGAATGGCTACACCTTC.

The chain uses TRBV25-1 and TRBJ1-4, with 8 bases aligning to TRBD1. CDR1 is MGHDK, CDR2 SYGVNS, per germline. The CDR3 length is 13 residues. Unmatched junction bases numbered 6, after V lost 5 bases and J lost 10 bases. The CDR3 DNA follows: TGTGCCAGCAGTCTTCCCGGGACAGGAAAACTGTTTTTT. It specifies CASSLPGTGKLFF.

This clone was observed a handful of times. The rearrangement uses TRBV5-1 and TRBJ2-3, with 8 bases matching TRBD2. Trimming took 5 bases from V and 0 from J; bases not matched to a gene: 5. The CDR3 totals 15 residues. Germline CDR1 SGHRS, CDR2 YFSETQ. In nucleotides, the CDR3 is TGCGCCAGCAGAGGACTAGCTGCTAGCACAGATACGCAGTATTTT. Protein sequence: CASRGLAASTDTQYF.

This clone was detected a few times. The chain carries TRBV13 and TRBJ2-2; D may be TRBD2 (6 bases). The germline CDR1 and CDR2 sequences are PRHDT and FYEKMQ (reference sequence). The CDR3 contains 16 residues. V was pared by 0 bases and J by 5 bases, with 13 bases between. This chain's CDR3 is CASSLGASVRTGELFF. The CDR3, as DNA: TGTGCCAGCAGCTTAGGTGCTAGCGTGAGAACCGGGGAGCTGTTTTTT.

This clone was seen a few times. The chain is built from TRBV5-1 and TRBJ1-2; perhaps TRBD1 as D (6 bases). The CDR3 covers 14 residues. From germline, CDR1 is SGHRS and CDR2 YFSETQ. V was trimmed by 0 bases and J by 6 bases, leaving 12 bases between them. CDR3 coding DNA: TGCGCCAGCAGCTTGGAGCAGGGGTTAGATGGCTACACCTTC. Translating it yields CASSLEQGLDGYTF.

There are a few counts of this clone. The chain uses TRBV1 and TRBJ2-2; the table's D call of TRBD2 was not tested on the DNA. TRBV1 is annotated as a pseudogene. The CDR3 covers 13 residues. The CDR3 DNA follows: TGCACCAGCAGTCCCTTCCGGGCCGGGGAGCTGTTTTTT. Translation: CTSSPFRAGELFF.

J is TRBJ1-1 and V is TRBV29-1; tentatively, D is TRBD1 (6 bases). With 6 bases removed from V and 3 bases from J, the gap between germline ends came to 11 bases. In germline, CDR1 is SQVTM, CDR2 ANQGSEA. The CDR3 extends over 12 amino acids. The CDR3 protein is CSVGQEYTEAFF. The CDR3 nucleotides are TGCAGCGTGGGACAAGAATACACTGAAGCTTTCTTT.

This clone was counted a few times. The chain recombines TRBV7-9 with TRBJ2-7; tentatively, D is TRBD2 (5 bases). V lost 4 bases to trimming and J lost 3 bases, with 10 bases between them. Looked up from germline, CDR1 is SEHNR and CDR2 is FQNEAQ (reference sequence). CDR3 length: 13 amino acids. CDR3: CASSWTGNYEQYF. The DNA for the CDR3 is TGTGCCAGCAGCTGGACCGGGAACTACGAGCAGTACTTC. Full variable domain (rest looked up from reference TRBV7-9 and TRBJ2-7): DTGVSQNPRHKITKRGQNVTFRCDPISEHNRLYWYRQTLGQGPEFLTYFQNEAQLEKSRLLSDRFSAERPKGSFSTLEIQRTEQGDSAMYLCASSWTGNYEQYFGPGTRLTVT.

The V gene is TRBV29-1, the J gene TRBJ2-7; D is undetermined. The germline V and J ends were trimmed by 7 bases and 6 bases, with 13 bases remaining between them. CDR1 SQVTM and CDR2 ANQGSEA come from the germline V gene. CDR3 length: 11 amino acids. The CDR3 sequence: CSADLEGEQYF. In DNA, the CDR3 is TGCAGCGCGGACCTGGAAGGCGAGCAGTACTTC.

The chain recombines TRBV5-6 with TRBJ1-3; D unclear. This CDR3 is built from 15 residues. Germline V CDR1 and CDR2: SGHDT, YYEEEE. Trimming left V 1 base short and J 0 bases short, with 8 bases between. CDR3 DNA: TGTGCCAGCAGCTTGCCGGGAATCTCTGGAAACACCATATATTTT. Residues: CASSLPGISGNTIYF.

The genes are TRBV7-2 and TRBJ2-3, with 11 positions matching TRBD2. CDR3 length: 16 amino acids. Germline CDR1 and CDR2: SGHTA and FQGNSA. V was pared by 4 bases and J by 2 bases, with 5 bases of the junction left unmatched. Here the CDR3 reads CASSSGLAGFTDTQYF. The CDR3 DNA sequence: TGTGCCAGCAGCTCCGGACTAGCGGGCTTCACAGATACGCAGTATTTT.

This clone was seen only a few times. The V gene is TRBV30, the J gene TRBJ2-1, with 10 nucleotides matching TRBD2. CDR1 and CDR2 from the germline V gene are GTSNPN and SVGIG (reference sequence). There are 15 residues in the CDR3. V dropped 2 bases and J dropped 4; count of bases not matched to a gene: 5. CDR3 coding DNA: TGTGCCTGGAGTACCGGGACTAGCGTATACAATGAGCAGTTCTTC. Protein product: CAWSTGTSVYNEQFF.

This clone was detected a few times. J is TRBJ1-3 and V is TRBV27; the D gene is possibly TRBD1 (5 bases). The CDR3 contains 16 residues. Trimming removed 5 bases at V and 0 bases at J, with 14 bases between. Germline CDR1 is MNHEY and CDR2 is SMNVEV (reference sequence). The CDR3 bases are TGTGCCAGCAGTCCGAGGGACGGAAACTCTGGAAACACCATATATTTT. Its protein product is CASSPRDGNSGNTIYF.

This clone came up a few times. This chain links TRBV29-1 with TRBJ2-3, with 12 bases fitting TRBD2. The V gene end was trimmed by 5 bases and the J gene end by 4 bases; junction bases not matched to a gene: 7. Germline V lookup: CDR1 SQVTM, CDR2 ANQGSEA. The CDR3 extends over 15 amino acids. The CDR3 protein is CSVPLAGGNADTQYF. DNA for the CDR3: TGCAGCGTTCCTCTAGCGGGGGGGAACGCAGATACGCAGTATTTT.

The CDR3 region has the DNA TGCGCCAGCAGCCACAGACAGGGGGCGATGAATCAGCCCCAGCATTTT. Encoded protein: CASSHRQGAMNQPQHF. V usage is TRBV4-1 and J usage is TRBJ1-5; 10 bases fit TRBD1. V shed 3 bases and J 4 bases; nucleotides not matched to a gene: 6. The germline CDR1 and CDR2 sequences are MGHRA and YSYEKL. This CDR3 contains 16 residues.

This clone has just a few counts. This sequence joins TRBV14 and TRBJ1-4; D unresolved. This CDR3 is 16 amino acids long. Germline V gene lookup returns CDR1 SGHDN and CDR2 FVKESK. The V end lost 5 bases, the J end lost 8 bases, and 21 bases lay between the germline ends. The CDR3 bases are TGTGCCAGCAGCTCTCAACGAGGGAATCGGAGGGAAAAACTGTTTTTT. It yields the protein CASSSQRGNRREKLFF.

The table lists this clone with a few counts. In DNA form, the CDR3 reads TGCGCCAGCAGCCAAGATCCGGGACAGCGATTCTCTGGGGCCAACGTCCTGACTTTC. Translated, it gives CASSQDPGQRFSGANVLTF. V and J are TRBV4-1 and TRBJ2-6; the match to TRBD1 covers 7 bases. J was trimmed by 0 bases and V by 0 bases; bases with no gene match: 8. The CDR3 runs 19 residues. CDR1 and CDR2 (germline): MGHRA, YSYEKL.

This clone was seen more than once but under ten times. The rearrangement links TRBV6-5 to TRBJ2-3; no firm D call. Trimming removed 2 bases at V and 1 base at J, with 7 bases between. The length of the CDR3 is 14 residues. Germline loops: CDR1 MNHEY, CDR2 SVGAGI. In DNA, the CDR3 is TGTGCCAGCAGTTACCTGATAGGCACAGATACGCAGTATTTT. The encoded protein is CASSYLIGTDTQYF.

The J gene is TRBJ2-7, the V gene TRBV9; TRBD2 matches 8 bases. Germline CDR1 and CDR2: SGDLS and YYNGEE. CDR3 length equals 14 residues. Trimming at V came to 0 bases and at J to 7 bases, leaving 6 bases not matched to a gene. In nucleotides, the CDR3 is TGTGCCAGCAGCGTAGGAGGTAGCGGGGAGGAGCAGTACTTC. Protein: CASSVGGSGEEQYF.

The CDR3: CASSLVEGGELFF. CDR3 sequence (DNA): TGTGCCAGCAGCTTGGTGGAAGGGGGGGAGCTGTTTTTT. V usage is TRBV5-4 and J usage is TRBJ2-2; unclear D gene. CDR1 is SGHNT and CDR2 is YYREEE in the germline V gene (reference sequence). V was trimmed by 0 bases and J by 8 bases, leaving 8 bases between them. This CDR3 is built from 13 residues.

The CDR3 nucleotides read TGCAGTGCTAGCCCGGGGCAGTACTTC. This gives the protein CSASPGQYF. This chain connects TRBV20-1 to TRBJ2-7; D remains unclear. The CDR3 covers 9 residues. V lost 3 bases and J lost 9, with 6 bases in between. The germline V gene encodes CDR1 DFQATT and CDR2 SNEGSKA (reference sequence).

V gene TRBV7-2 combines with J gene TRBJ2-3, with a possible D match to TRBD2 (6 bases). Germline-derived CDR1 and CDR2 are SGHTA and FQGNSA. The V and J ends lost 5 bases and 1 base respectively, with 25 bases between them. The CDR3 has 19 residues. CDR3 sequence reads: CASSAGAAGEPRGTDTQYF. CDR3 bases: TGTGCCAGCAGCGCGGGCGCAGCGGGCGAACCTCGGGGCACAGATACGCAGTATTTT.

The genes are TRBV5-1 and TRBJ2-3; a possible D gene is TRBD1 (6 bases). Germline lookup yields CDR1 SGHRS and CDR2 YFSETQ. The V gene lost 0 bases and the J gene lost 5 bases, with 10 bases spanning the gap. The CDR3 runs to 14 residues. CDR3 sequence: CASSLGQDGDTQYF. The DNA for the CDR3 is TGCGCCAGCAGCTTGGGACAGGATGGAGATACGCAGTATTTT.

This clone was found a few times. This CDR3 reads CASRLGIVIGELFF. DNA of the CDR3: TGTGCCAGCAGGCTAGGAATAGTAATAGGGGAGCTGTTTTTT. V usage is TRBV2 and J usage is TRBJ2-2; D gene uncertain. Trimming removed 6 bases at V and 8 bases at J, with 16 bases between. Germline-derived CDR1 and CDR2 are SNHLY and FYNNEI. CDR3 length: 14 amino acids.

The chain has TRBV9 and TRBJ2-5, with D tentatively TRBD1 (5 bases). V shed 0 bases and J shed 5 bases, with 11 bases lying between them. Germline-derived CDR1 and CDR2 are SGDLS and YYNGEE. This CDR3 spans 14 amino acids. The CDR3 DNA reads as TGTGCCAGCAGCGTAGAGCAGGGCGGTGAGACCCAGTACTTC. It encodes CASSVEQGGETQYF.